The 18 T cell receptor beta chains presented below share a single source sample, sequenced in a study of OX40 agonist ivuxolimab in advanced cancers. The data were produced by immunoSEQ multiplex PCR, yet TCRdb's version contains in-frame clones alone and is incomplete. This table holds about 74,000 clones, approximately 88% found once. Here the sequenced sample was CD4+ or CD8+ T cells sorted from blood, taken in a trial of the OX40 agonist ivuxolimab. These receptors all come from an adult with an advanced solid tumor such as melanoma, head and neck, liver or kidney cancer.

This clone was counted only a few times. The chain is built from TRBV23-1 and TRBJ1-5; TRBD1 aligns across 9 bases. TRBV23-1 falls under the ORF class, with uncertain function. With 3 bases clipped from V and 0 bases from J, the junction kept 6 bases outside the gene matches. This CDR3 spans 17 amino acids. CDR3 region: CASSQLRDRDSNQPQHF. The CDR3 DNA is TGCGCCAGCAGTCAGCTCCGGGACAGGGATAGCAATCAGCCCCAGCATTTT.

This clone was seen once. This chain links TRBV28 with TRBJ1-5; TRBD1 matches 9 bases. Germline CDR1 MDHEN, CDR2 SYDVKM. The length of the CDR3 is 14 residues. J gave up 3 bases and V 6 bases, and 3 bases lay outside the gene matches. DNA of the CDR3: TGTGCCAGCAGGGGACAGGGAAACAATCAGCCCCAGCATTTT. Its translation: CASRGQGNNQPQHF. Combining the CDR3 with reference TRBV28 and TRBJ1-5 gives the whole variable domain DVKVTQSSRYLVKRTGEKVFLECVQDMDHENMFWYRQDPGLGLRLIYFSYDVKMKEKGDIPEGYSVSREKKERFSLILESASTNQTSMYLCASRGQGNNQPQHFGDGTRLSIL.

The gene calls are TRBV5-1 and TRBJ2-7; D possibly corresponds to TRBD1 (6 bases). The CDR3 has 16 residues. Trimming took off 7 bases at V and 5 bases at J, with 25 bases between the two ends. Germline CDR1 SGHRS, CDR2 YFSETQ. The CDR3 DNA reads TGCGCCAGCCGCCAGGGACACGAAAGGCCCGCCAACGAGCAGTACTTC. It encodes CASRQGHERPANEQYF.

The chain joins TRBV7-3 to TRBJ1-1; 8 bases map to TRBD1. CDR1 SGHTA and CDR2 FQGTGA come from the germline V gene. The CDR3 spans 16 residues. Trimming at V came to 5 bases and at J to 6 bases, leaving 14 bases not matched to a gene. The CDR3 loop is CASSRQGAGDGAEAFF. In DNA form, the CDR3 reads TGTGCCAGCAGCCGGCAGGGGGCGGGGGATGGCGCTGAAGCTTTCTTT.

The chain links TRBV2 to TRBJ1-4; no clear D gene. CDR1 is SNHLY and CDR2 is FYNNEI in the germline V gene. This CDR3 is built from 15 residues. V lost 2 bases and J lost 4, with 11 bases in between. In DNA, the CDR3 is TGTGCCAGCAGTGAAAACAATCTCCTTAATGAAAAACTGTTTTTT. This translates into CASSENNLLNEKLFF. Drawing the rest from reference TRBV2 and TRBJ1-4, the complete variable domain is EPEVTQTPSHQVTQMGQEVILRCVPISNHLYFYWYRQILGQKVEFLVSFYNNEISEKSEIFDDQFSVERPDGSNFTLKIRSTKLEDSAMYFCASSENNLLNEKLFFGSGTQLSVL.

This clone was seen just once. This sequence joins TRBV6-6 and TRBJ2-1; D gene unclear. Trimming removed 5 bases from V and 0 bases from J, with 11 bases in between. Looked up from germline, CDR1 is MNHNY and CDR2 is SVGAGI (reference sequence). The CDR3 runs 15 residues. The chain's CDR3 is CASSLDGRSYNEQFF. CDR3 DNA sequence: TGTGCCAGCAGTCTGGACGGCCGCTCCTACAATGAGCAGTTCTTC.

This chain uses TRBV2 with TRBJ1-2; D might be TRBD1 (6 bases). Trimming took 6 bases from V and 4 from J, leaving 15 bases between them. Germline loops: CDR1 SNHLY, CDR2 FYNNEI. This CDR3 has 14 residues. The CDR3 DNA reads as TGTGCCAGCAGGGGGGGCGGTTCGGGCTATGGCTACACCTTC. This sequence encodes CASRGGGSGYGYTF.

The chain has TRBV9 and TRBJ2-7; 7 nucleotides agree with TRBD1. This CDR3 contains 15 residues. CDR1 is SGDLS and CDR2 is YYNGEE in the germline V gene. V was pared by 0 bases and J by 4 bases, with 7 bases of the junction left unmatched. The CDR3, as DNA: TGTGCCAGCAGCGTAGCGTCAGGGGGTCGGTACGAGCAGTACTTC. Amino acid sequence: CASSVASGGRYEQYF.

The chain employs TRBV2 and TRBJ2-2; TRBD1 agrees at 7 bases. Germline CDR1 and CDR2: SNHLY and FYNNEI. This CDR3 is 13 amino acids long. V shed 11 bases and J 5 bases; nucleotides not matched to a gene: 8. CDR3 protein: CASKGTETGELFF. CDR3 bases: TGTGCCTCAAAAGGGACAGAGACCGGGGAGCTGTTTTTT.

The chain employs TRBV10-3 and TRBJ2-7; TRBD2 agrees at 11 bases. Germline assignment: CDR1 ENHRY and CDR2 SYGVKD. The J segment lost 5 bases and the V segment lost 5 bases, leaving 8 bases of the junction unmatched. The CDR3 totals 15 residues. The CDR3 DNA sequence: TGTGCCATCAGTCCAACAACTAGCGGGAGTGACGAGCAGTACTTC. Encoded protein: CAISPTTSGSDEQYF.

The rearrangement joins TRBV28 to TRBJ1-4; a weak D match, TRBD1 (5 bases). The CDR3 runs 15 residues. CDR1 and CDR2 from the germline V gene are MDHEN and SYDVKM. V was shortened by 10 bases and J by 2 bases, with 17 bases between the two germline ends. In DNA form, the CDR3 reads TGTGCCACAAGTTTGGGGGGAGGGACTAATGAAAAACTGTTTTTT. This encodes CATSLGGGTNEKLFF.

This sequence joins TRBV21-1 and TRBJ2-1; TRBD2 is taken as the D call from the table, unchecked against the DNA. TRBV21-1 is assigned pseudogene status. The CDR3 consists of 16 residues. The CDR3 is CASSKARTGGDNEQFF. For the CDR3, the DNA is TGTGCCAGCAGCAAAGCGCGAACGGGAGGGGACAATGAGCAGTTCTTC.

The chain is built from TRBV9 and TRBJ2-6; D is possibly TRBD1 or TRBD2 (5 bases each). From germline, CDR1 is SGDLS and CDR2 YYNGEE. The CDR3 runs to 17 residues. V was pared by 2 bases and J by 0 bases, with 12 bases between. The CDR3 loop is CASSVRGLSSGANVLTF. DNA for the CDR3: TGTGCCAGCAGCGTTCGGGGCTTATCCTCTGGGGCCAACGTCCTGACTTTC.

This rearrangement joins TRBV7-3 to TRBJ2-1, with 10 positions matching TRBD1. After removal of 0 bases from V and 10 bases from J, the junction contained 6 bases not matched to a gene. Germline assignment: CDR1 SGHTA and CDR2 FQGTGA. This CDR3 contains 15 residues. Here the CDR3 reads CASSLTGTGVWEQFF. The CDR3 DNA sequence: TGTGCCAGCAGCTTAACCGGGACAGGGGTTTGGGAGCAGTTCTTC.

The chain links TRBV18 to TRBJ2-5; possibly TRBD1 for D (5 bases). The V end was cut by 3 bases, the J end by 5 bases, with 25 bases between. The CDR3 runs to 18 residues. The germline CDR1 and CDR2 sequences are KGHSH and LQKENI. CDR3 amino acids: CASSPVTVSAGLRETQYF. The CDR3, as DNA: TGTGCCAGCTCACCTGTAACGGTTTCGGCAGGGTTGAGGGAGACCCAGTACTTC.

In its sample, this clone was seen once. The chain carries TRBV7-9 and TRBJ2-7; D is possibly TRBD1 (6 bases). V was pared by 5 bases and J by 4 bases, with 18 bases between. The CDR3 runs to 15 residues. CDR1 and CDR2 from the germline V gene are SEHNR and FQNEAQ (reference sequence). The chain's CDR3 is CASSPSGTGRYEQYF. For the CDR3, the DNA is TGTGCCAGCAGCCCATCGGGAACAGGGCGGTACGAGCAGTACTTC. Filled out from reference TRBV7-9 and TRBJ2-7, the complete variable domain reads DTGVSQNPRHKITKRGQNVTFRCDPISEHNRLYWYRQTLGQGPEFLTYFQNEAQLEKSRLLSDRFSAERPKGSFSTLEIQRTEQGDSAMYLCASSPSGTGRYEQYFGPGTRLTVT.

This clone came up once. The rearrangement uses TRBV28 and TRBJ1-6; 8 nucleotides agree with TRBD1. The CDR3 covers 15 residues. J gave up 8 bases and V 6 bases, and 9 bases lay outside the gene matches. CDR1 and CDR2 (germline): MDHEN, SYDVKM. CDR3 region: CASSSGQGAYSPLHF. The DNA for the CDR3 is TGTGCCAGCAGCTCCGGGCAGGGGGCTTATTCACCCCTCCACTTT. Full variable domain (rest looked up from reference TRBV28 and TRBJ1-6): DVKVTQSSRYLVKRTGEKVFLECVQDMDHENMFWYRQDPGLGLRLIYFSYDVKMKEKGDIPEGYSVSREKKERFSLILESASTNQTSMYLCASSSGQGAYSPLHFGNGTRLTVT.

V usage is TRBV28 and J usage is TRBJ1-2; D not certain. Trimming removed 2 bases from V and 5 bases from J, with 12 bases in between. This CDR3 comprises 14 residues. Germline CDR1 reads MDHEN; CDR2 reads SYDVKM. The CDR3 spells CASSLRQPPYGYTF. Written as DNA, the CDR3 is TGTGCCAGCAGTTTAAGGCAGCCCCCATATGGCTACACCTTC.